This T cell receptor (beta chain) emerged from a study of T cells after yellow fever vaccination. Study-level points and caveats: Post-booster reappearance was seen for most primary-vaccination clones (just under 97% CD4, around 88% CD8).

A remark on this clonotype: Its antigen is undetermined.

Germline V gene lookup returns CDR1 SGHTA and CDR2 FQGTGA. This CDR3 region has 13 residues. The ends were cut back, 0 bases at V and 8 bases at J, with 8 bases in the middle. Template switching with 5'RACE generated the TCR cDNA and added a universal primer site and UMIs. Each CDR3 protein is one row after TCRdb ran MiXCR on the 5' RACE reads. This table holds hundreds of thousands of distinct CDR3 sequences, approximately 18% found once. J is TRBJ2-4 and V is TRBV7-3; D remains unclear. Here the sequenced sample was PBMCs, taken before the yellow fever booster vaccination. This TCR came from a man younger than 35 who received the YFV17D yellow fever vaccine. The CDR3 DNA sequence: TGTGCCAGCAGCTTAACGGATCGGGACATTCAGTACTTC. This codes for CASSLTDRDIQYF.